The subject of this entry is one T cell receptor beta chain. The CDR3 has 13 residues. The germline V gene encodes CDR1 MNHNY and CDR2 SVGAGI (reference sequence). V was pared by 5 bases and J by 5 bases, with 5 bases of the junction left unmatched. Donors were grouped by their self-reported clinical history. This entry comes from a study of blood T cell repertoires in COVID-19. For the study at large: Nucleic acid was either cDNA or gDNA, and it came from T cells, B-cell-depleted T cells, or PBMCs.

Authors' processing steps: Cell counts per sample came from amplifying reference gene primers. The method was immunoSEQ multiplex PCR; TCRdb's version includes in-frame clones alone and lacks a portion of them. D and trimming come from the DNA, and the V and J calls and clone size come from that table. Here the sample spans a few hundred thousand clones, 80% to 90% being singletons. This sequence originates from a young man who had recovered from COVID-19. The specimen sequenced was PBMCs or T cells enriched from blood (not recorded which). The rearrangement links TRBV6-6 to TRBJ2-5, with 7 bases lining up with TRBD1. CDR3 region: CASSDRAGETQYF. For the CDR3, the DNA is TGTGCCAGCAGTGACAGGGCCGGCGAGACCCAGTACTTC.